Each of the 21 T cell receptor beta chains below was sequenced from the same sample in a study of T cell repertoires in cytomegalovirus infection. Their cognate antigens are unknown. TCRdb itself ran the reads through MiXCR, one entry per CDR3 protein. The sample lists hundreds of thousands of distinct CDR3 sequences, roughly 43% occurring once. The sample consisted of cultured PBMCs, taken from culture after CMV antigen stimulation. The source of these receptors is a human donor in good health (CMV status not recorded). Some clones in this sample may be carry-over from other donors' samples.

This clonotype was found a few times. The J gene is TRBJ1-5, the V gene TRBV19; the D is unclear. This CDR3 comprises 15 residues. Trimming shortened V by 0 bases and J by 4 bases, and 10 bases separated the two germline ends. Germline loops: CDR1 LNHDA, CDR2 SQIVND (reference sequence). The CDR3 nucleotides are TGTGCCAGTAGTATAGAGGGCAGGTCAAATCAGCCCCAGCATTTT. It encodes CASSIEGRSNQPQHF.

This clonotype was seen a few times. The chain employs TRBV4-3 and TRBJ2-1, with 10 bases aligning to TRBD2. The CDR3 extends over 17 amino acids. V trimming: 1 base; J trimming: 9 bases; junction bases outside the gene matches: 12. Germline V gene data show CDR1 as LGHNA and CDR2 as YSLEER. The CDR3 loop is CASSQGDLAGVLGEQFF. The CDR3 DNA follows: TGCGCCAGCAGCCAAGGGGACCTAGCGGGAGTTTTGGGTGAGCAGTTCTTC.

This chain links TRBV4-1 with TRBJ2-1, with a tentative D call TRBD2 (5 bases). Trimming removed 6 bases at V and 0 bases at J, with 15 bases between. The CDR3 length is 16 residues. Germline CDR1 MGHRA, CDR2 YSYEKL. The CDR3 loop reads CASSNIARSSYNEQFF. The CDR3 bases are TGCGCCAGCAGTAATATAGCGCGGAGCTCCTACAATGAGCAGTTCTTC.

J is TRBJ2-5 and V is TRBV7-8, with D unresolved. This CDR3 comprises 14 residues. Germline V gives CDR1 SGHVS, CDR2 FQNEAQ. Deletions cut 1 base from V and 2 bases from J, with 8 bases between. DNA for the CDR3: TGTGCCAGCAGCTTAGTTCCGGAACAAGAGACCCAGTACTTC. This codes for CASSLVPEQETQYF. The full variable domain, rest sourced from reference TRBV7-8 and TRBJ2-5, is GAGVSQSPRYKVAKRGQDVALRCDPISGHVSLFWYQQALGQGPEFLTYFQNEAQLDKSGLPSDRFFAERPEGSVSTLKIQRTQQEDSAVYLCASSLVPEQETQYFGPGTRLLVL.

This chain joins TRBV4-1 and TRBJ2-3; D is perhaps TRBD2 (5 bases). V lost 5 bases and J 6 bases, leaving 15 bases between the germline ends. The CDR3 runs to 14 residues. Germline V gene lookup returns CDR1 MGHRA and CDR2 YSYEKL. The CDR3 sequence: CASSYRVEGDTQYF. The CDR3 DNA reads as TGCGCCAGCAGCTATCGGGTCGAGGGCGATACGCAGTATTTT.

The chain recombines TRBV7-6 with TRBJ2-1, with D unclear. The CDR3 is 15 residues long. Trimming pared 0 bases from V and 2 bases from J, leaving 8 bases between. Germline CDR1 SGHVS, CDR2 FNYEAQ. CDR3 loop: CASSLAVGTYNEQFF. CDR3 coding DNA: TGTGCCAGCAGCTTAGCCGTAGGAACCTACAATGAGCAGTTCTTC.

The chain is built from TRBV20-1 and TRBJ2-7, with D unresolved. Germline V gives CDR1 DFQATT, CDR2 SNEGSKA (reference sequence). V dropped 3 bases and J dropped 1 base, with 10 bases sitting between them. The CDR3 totals 13 residues. The CDR3 region is CSASHTASYEQYF. DNA for the CDR3: TGCAGTGCTAGTCACACGGCGTCCTACGAGCAGTACTTC.

This chain connects TRBV7-6 to TRBJ1-5, with D possibly TRBD1 on 5 matching bases. CDR1 SGHVS and CDR2 FNYEAQ come from the germline V gene. Trimming took off 5 bases at V and 11 bases at J, with 22 bases between the two ends. The CDR3 runs 15 residues. The CDR3 loop reads CASSLNDEGWGAQHF. The CDR3 region has the DNA TGTGCCAGCAGCCTGAATGATGAGGGGTGGGGGGCCCAGCATTTT. The whole variable domain, remainder taken from reference TRBV7-6 and TRBJ1-5, is GAGVSQSPRYKVTKRGQDVALRCDPISGHVSLYWYRQALGQGPEFLTYFNYEAQQDKSGLPNDRFSAERPEGSISTLTIQRTEQRDSAMYRCASSLNDEGWGAQHFGDGTRLSIL.

The chain combines TRBV18 with TRBJ2-7; 9 nucleotides align to TRBD1. Germline V gene lookup returns CDR1 KGHSH and CDR2 LQKENI. The J segment lost 5 bases and the V segment lost 4 bases, leaving 9 bases of the junction unmatched. The CDR3 spans 15 residues. CDR3 sequence (DNA): TGTGCCAGCTCACTCGAGCCGGGACAGGGTAACGAGCAGTACTTC. Translated, it gives CASSLEPGQGNEQYF. The complete variable domain, with remaining parts taken from reference TRBV18 and TRBJ2-7, reads NAGVMQNPRHLVRRRGQEARLRCSPMKGHSHVYWYRQLPEEGLKFMVYLQKENIIDESGMPKERFSAEFPKEGPSILRIQQVVRGDSAAYFCASSLEPGQGNEQYFGPGTRLTVT.

This rearrangement joins TRBV7-9 to TRBJ1-1; D gene ambiguous. V lost 4 bases, J lost 10 bases, and 10 bases lay in between. The CDR3 is 11 amino acids. Germline V CDR1 and CDR2: SEHNR, FQNEAQ (reference sequence). As DNA, the CDR3 is TGTGCCAGCAGCTCCTCAGTGGGAGCTTTCTTT. Translated: CASSSSVGAFF.

In its sample, this clonotype was seen a few times. This chain joins TRBV7-2 and TRBJ2-5; a possible D gene is TRBD2 (6 bases). V lost 3 bases and J 1 base, leaving 12 bases between the germline ends. This CDR3 has 15 residues. CDR1 is SGHTA and CDR2 is FQGNSA in the germline V gene. Here the CDR3 DNA reads TGTGCCAGCAGCTTCTATATGGGGGGCCAAGAGACCCAGTACTTC. It translates to CASSFYMGGQETQYF.

The genes are TRBV28 and TRBJ2-5; 8 positions match TRBD1. CDR1 and CDR2 (germline): MDHEN, SYDVKM. V was pared by 6 bases and J by 5 bases, with 14 bases of the junction left unmatched. There are 16 residues in the CDR3. As DNA, the CDR3 is TGTGCCAGCAGAAGTTTGGACCTCAGGGGGCCGGAGACCCAGTACTTC. Translation: CASRSLDLRGPETQYF.

The sample holds a few counts of this clonotype. The DNA of the CDR3 is TGTGCCAGCAGCTTACTAGCGGCGAACACCGGGGAGCTGTTTTTT. As protein: CASSLLAANTGELFF. This chain joins TRBV7-8 and TRBJ2-2, with TRBD2 identical over 7 bases. Germline CDR1 SGHVS, CDR2 FQNEAQ. The CDR3 is 15 amino acids. Losses at the gene ends were 2 bases for V and 0 bases for J; bases not matched to a gene: 0.

The chain joins TRBV7-2 to TRBJ1-5; a possible D gene is TRBD1 (5 bases). Germline V gene data show CDR1 as SGHTA and CDR2 as FQGNSA. CDR3 length: 15 residues. The ends were cut back, 3 bases at V and 6 bases at J, with 15 bases in the middle. The CDR3: CASSLGVGSAQPQHF. CDR3 coding DNA: TGTGCCAGCAGCTTGGGGGTGGGATCGGCTCAGCCCCAGCATTTT.

This clonotype came up a few times. CDR3 residues: CASIRKIPGQGFSGANVLTF. The DNA of the CDR3 is TGTGCCAGCATACGAAAAATCCCGGGACAGGGGTTCTCTGGGGCCAACGTCCTGACTTTC. The chain is built from TRBV6-2 or TRBV6-3 and TRBJ2-6, with 10 positions matching TRBD1. V was clipped by 7 bases and J by 0 bases; unmatched bases: 15. Germline lookup yields CDR1 MNHEY and CDR2 SVGEGT. This CDR3 region has 20 residues.

This sequence joins TRBV7-6 and TRBJ1-1; D unclear. The CDR3 has 14 amino acids. Trimming shortened V by 3 bases and J by 0 bases, and 8 bases separated the two germline ends. Germline lookup yields CDR1 SGHVS and CDR2 FNYEAQ. CDR3 in amino acids: CASSLPRVNTEAFF. In DNA form, the CDR3 reads TGTGCCAGCAGCTTGCCCCGGGTGAACACTGAAGCTTTCTTT.

There are a few counts of this clonotype. The genes are TRBV6-2 or TRBV6-3 and TRBJ1-1; 7 nucleotides match TRBD1. With 0 bases clipped from V and 7 bases from J, the junction kept 8 bases outside the gene matches. Germline V gene lookup returns CDR1 MNHEY and CDR2 SVGEGT. The CDR3 has 15 amino acids. The CDR3 sequence: CASSYSVRGYGEAFF. The CDR3 nucleotides are TGTGCCAGCAGTTACTCGGTCAGGGGGTATGGTGAAGCTTTCTTT.

This clonotype was observed a single time. This sequence joins TRBV6-6 and TRBJ2-7, with D hard to call. Germline values: CDR1 MNHNY, CDR2 SVGAGI (reference sequence). V gave up 6 bases and J gave up 4 bases, with 10 bases separating them. CDR3 length: 12 amino acids. The CDR3 bases are TGTGCCAGCAGCCAAGGTGAATACGAGCAGTACTTC. Amino acids: CASSQGEYEQYF.

The chain uses TRBV7-2 and TRBJ1-3; the D is unclear. V lost 5 bases and J 0 bases, leaving 14 bases between the germline ends. The CDR3 covers 16 residues. CDR1 is SGHTA, CDR2 FQGNSA, per germline. DNA of the CDR3: TGTGCCAGCAGCAACTTCGGACGCAGCTCTGGAAACACCATATATTTT. Translated: CASSNFGRSSGNTIYF.

The chain is built from TRBV7-2 and TRBJ2-1; D not certain. V was trimmed by 1 base and J by 5 bases, leaving 9 bases between them. Germline-derived CDR1 and CDR2 are SGHTA and FQGNSA. CDR3 size: 14 residues. CDR3 in amino acids: CASSLERLNNEQFF. The CDR3 DNA reads TGTGCCAGCAGCTTAGAACGACTCAACAATGAGCAGTTCTTC.

This clonotype was picked up many times. The chain couples TRBV7-9 to TRBJ1-4; 9 nucleotides align to TRBD1. The trim removed 4 bases at V and 7 bases at J, leaving 4 bases unmatched. CDR3 length: 14 amino acids. Per germline, CDR1 SEHNR and CDR2 FQNEAQ (reference sequence). The CDR3 sequence is CASSSGTGTEKLFF. The CDR3 DNA follows: TGTGCCAGCAGCTCCGGGACAGGGACTGAAAAACTGTTTTTT.